Listed below are T cell receptor beta chains from one sample, sequenced in a study of Graves' ophthalmopathy and Graves' hyperthyroidism. From the multiplex PCR reads, TCRdb called clonotypes with MiXCR, one entry per CDR3 protein. The sample holds 400,000 to 450,000 distinct CDR3 sequences; 21% are singletons and the top ten take 3%. The sample was peripheral blood. These TCRs come from a woman under 30 with stable Graves' hyperthyroidism. Each CDR3 is given with its conserved first and last residue. Each record gives: D gene, clone size, J gene, V gene, CDR3 protein, CDR3 DNA. D genes are given only for firm matches. The listing skips clone size in some rows; elsewhere it reads once, few, many or a size class.

D: TRBD2; size: many; J: TRBJ2-7; V: TRBV12-3/TRBV12-4; CDR3: CATTSGGGAAWQQYF; DNA: TGTGCCACCACATCGGGAGGGGGGGCGGCATGGCAGCAGTACTTC
D: -; size: few; J: TRBJ2-7; V: TRBV3-1; CDR3: CASSQDLTGRPSYEQYF; DNA: TGTGCCAGCAGCCAAGACCTTACAGGGCGCCCTTCCTACGAGCAGTACTTC
D: -; size: few; J: TRBJ1-1; V: TRBV25-1; CDR3: CASTHTSNTEAFF; DNA: TGTGCCAGTACCCACACCAGCAACACTGAAGCTTTCTTT
D: -; size: -; J: TRBJ2-7; V: TRBV6-5; CDR3: CASSYSRRRSSYEQYF; DNA: TGTGCCAGCAGTTACTCGCGGCGGAGAAGCTCCTACGAGCAGTACTTC
D: -; size: few; J: TRBJ2-2; V: TRBV7-3; CDR3: CASSLTALRGTGELFF; DNA: TGTGCCAGCAGCTTAACTGCACTTAGGGGTACCGGGGAGCTGTTTTTT
D: TRBD1; size: many; J: TRBJ1-2; V: TRBV6-5; CDR3: CASSYRQGQGYGYTF; DNA: TGTGCCAGCAGCTATCGACAGGGCCAGGGCTACGGCTACACCTTC
D: -; size: -; J: TRBJ2-7; V: TRBV29-1; CDR3: CSVGGSPFYEQYF; DNA: TGCAGCGTTGGAGGTTCCCCTTTCTACGAGCAGTACTTC
D: -; size: -; J: TRBJ1-1; V: TRBV5-6; CDR3: CASNPGPGGEAFF; DNA: TGTGCCAGCAACCCCGGCCCCGGAGGTGAAGCTTTCTTT
D: -; size: many; J: TRBJ1-2; V: TRBV20-1; CDR3: CSARDRGGGYGYTF; DNA: TGCAGTGCTAGAGATAGGGGAGGAGGCTATGGCTACACCTTC
D: -; size: few; J: TRBJ2-2; V: TRBV5-1; CDR3: CASSLDVRELFF; DNA: TGCGCCAGCAGCTTGGACGTCCGGGAGCTGTTTTTT
D: -; size: many; J: TRBJ1-3; V: TRBV11-2; CDR3: CASSFTGPNSGNTIYF; DNA: TGTGCCAGCAGCTTCACAGGGCCAAACTCTGGAAACACCATATATTTT
D: TRBD2; size: many; J: TRBJ2-5; V: TRBV4-1; CDR3: CASSQPSGREIETQYF; DNA: TGCGCCAGCAGCCAGCCATCTGGGCGGGAGATCGAGACCCAGTACTTC
D: TRBD2; size: -; J: TRBJ2-7; V: TRBV12-3/TRBV12-4; CDR3: CASSLAPGGPYEQYF; DNA: TGTGCCAGCAGTTTAGCGCCGGGGGGACCCTACGAGCAGTACTTC
D: -; size: -; J: TRBJ1-2; V: TRBV28; CDR3: CASSLKGLAGGYTF; DNA: TGTGCCAGCAGTTTGAAAGGTCTAGCAGGCGGCTACACCTTC
D: -; size: many; J: TRBJ1-5; V: TRBV12-3/TRBV12-4; CDR3: CASSLDGHSYQPQHF; DNA: TGTGCCAGCAGTTTGGATGGGCATAGTTATCAGCCCCAGCATTTT
D: -; size: -; J: TRBJ1-5; V: TRBV6-5; CDR3: CASSYSIVGEPQHF; DNA: TGTGCCAGCAGTTACTCGATCGTCGGGGAGCCCCAGCATTTT
D: -; size: many; J: TRBJ1-5; V: TRBV27; CDR3: CASSFTLGDQPQHF; DNA: TGTGCCAGCAGTTTTACCCTGGGGGATCAGCCCCAGCATTTT
D: -; size: -; J: TRBJ1-6; V: TRBV12-3/TRBV12-4; CDR3: CASKDGLSYNSPLHF; DNA: TGTGCCTCCAAAGACGGGCTCTCCTATAATTCACCCCTCCACTTT
D: TRBD1; size: few; J: TRBJ2-4; V: TRBV24-1; CDR3: CATSETGNIQYF; DNA: TGTGCCACCAGTGAGACAGGGAACATTCAGTACTTC
D: -; size: many; J: TRBJ1-1; V: TRBV5-1; CDR3: CASSPVQDPLNTEAFF; DNA: TGCGCCAGCAGCCCCGTCCAAGACCCCCTGAACACTGAAGCTTTCTTT
D: TRBD1; size: many; J: TRBJ2-7; V: TRBV5-6; CDR3: CASSPWGQGFYEQYF; DNA: TGTGCCAGCAGCCCCTGGGGACAGGGTTTCTACGAGCAGTACTTC
D: -; size: -; J: TRBJ1-2; V: TRBV6-1; CDR3: CASSPRHGYTF; DNA: TGTGCCAGCAGTCCTCGCCATGGCTACACCTTC
D: TRBD1; size: few; J: TRBJ1-2; V: TRBV28; CDR3: CASSPRDRVRGGYTF; DNA: TGTGCCAGCAGCCCCAGGGACAGGGTGCGGGGTGGCTACACCTTC
D: TRBD2; size: many; J: TRBJ2-7; V: TRBV6-5; CDR3: CASSYSIPAGLAGEQYF; DNA: TGTGCCAGCAGTTACTCGATCCCCGCGGGACTAGCAGGCGAGCAGTACTTC
D: -; size: many; J: TRBJ2-7; V: TRBV13; CDR3: CASSTGRGSYEQYF; DNA: TGTGCCAGCAGCACAGGACGGGGTTCCTACGAGCAGTACTTC
D: TRBD1; size: many; J: TRBJ2-7; V: TRBV7-2; CDR3: CASSLTGAIAEQYF; DNA: TGTGCCAGCAGCTTGACAGGGGCCATTGCCGAGCAGTACTTC
D: TRBD1; size: many; J: TRBJ1-5; V: TRBV30; CDR3: CAWSPRTGIGGNQPQHF; DNA: TGTGCCTGGAGTCCACGGACAGGAATTGGGGGCAATCAGCCCCAGCATTTT
D: -; size: few; J: TRBJ2-5; V: TRBV30; CDR3: CAWTVGGRETQYF; DNA: TGTGCCTGGACCGTCGGTGGCCGAGAGACCCAGTACTTC
D: -; size: many; J: TRBJ1-2; V: TRBV12-3/TRBV12-4; CDR3: CASNYGRIPYGYTF; DNA: TGTGCCAGCAACTACGGACGGATTCCGTATGGCTACACCTTC
D: TRBD1; size: many; J: TRBJ1-5; V: TRBV24-1; CDR3: CATKGQGVDQPQHF; DNA: TGTGCCACCAAGGGACAGGGGGTCGATCAGCCCCAGCATTTT
D: -; size: many; J: TRBJ2-5; V: TRBV18; CDR3: CASSTLGETQYF; DNA: TGTGCCAGCTCAACCCTCGGTGAGACCCAGTACTTC
D: TRBD2; size: many; J: TRBJ2-7; V: TRBV9; CDR3: CASSVVTSGTYEQYF; DNA: TGTGCCAGCAGCGTAGTGACTAGCGGAACCTACGAGCAGTACTTC
D: -; size: many; J: TRBJ2-5; V: TRBV7-9; CDR3: CASSPDTQETQYF; DNA: TGTGCCAGCAGCCCCGACACCCAAGAGACCCAGTACTTC
D: -; size: few; J: TRBJ2-4; V: TRBV19; CDR3: CASSISQGGNIQYF; DNA: TGTGCCAGTAGTATTAGTCAGGGAGGAAACATTCAGTACTTC
D: -; size: many; J: TRBJ1-1; V: TRBV29-1; CDR3: CSVEEDSMNTEAFF; DNA: TGCAGCGTTGAAGAGGACAGTATGAACACTGAAGCTTTCTTT
D: TRBD1; size: many; J: TRBJ1-1; V: TRBV12-3/TRBV12-4; CDR3: CASSRDRGHTEAFF; DNA: TGTGCCAGCAGCAGGGACAGGGGGCACACTGAAGCTTTCTTT
D: TRBD2; size: many; J: TRBJ2-7; V: TRBV27; CDR3: CASSQKRGRYEQYF; DNA: TGTGCCAGCAGCCAAAAGCGGGGGCGGTACGAGCAGTACTTC
D: -; size: many; J: TRBJ1-1; V: TRBV29-1; CDR3: CSVEDLQQGGFAFF; DNA: TGCAGCGTTGAAGATCTTCAACAGGGAGGGTTCGCTTTCTTT
D: -; size: many; J: TRBJ2-7; V: TRBV6-2/TRBV6-3; CDR3: CASSRTTYEQYF; DNA: TGTGCCAGCAGTAGAACCACCTACGAGCAGTACTTC
D: -; size: few; J: TRBJ2-7; V: TRBV19; CDR3: CASGSGVSSYEQYF; DNA: TGTGCCAGTGGGTCTGGGGTGAGCTCCTACGAGCAGTACTTC
D: -; size: -; J: TRBJ2-7; V: TRBV4-3; CDR3: CASSQDRPSYEQYF; DNA: TGCGCCAGCAGCCAAGATCGACCCTCCTACGAGCAGTACTTC
D: TRBD1; size: -; J: TRBJ2-4; V: TRBV28; CDR3: CASSDGTGGGKNIQYF; DNA: TGTGCCAGCAGTGACGGGACAGGGGGCGGTAAAAACATTCAGTACTTC
D: -; size: many; J: TRBJ1-1; V: TRBV11-1; CDR3: CASSLGPIRVRIRTEAFF; DNA: TGTGCCAGCAGCTTAGGCCCCATCCGGGTTCGGATACGCACTGAAGCTTTCTTT
D: TRBD2; size: many; J: TRBJ2-7; V: TRBV15; CDR3: CATSSSRGLAEPRAYEQYF; DNA: TGTGCCACCAGCAGTAGCCGGGGACTAGCGGAACCTCGGGCCTACGAGCAGTACTTC
D: -; size: many; J: TRBJ2-7; V: TRBV27; CDR3: CASSFSPFYEQYF; DNA: TGTGCCAGCAGCTTTTCGCCCTTCTACGAGCAGTACTTC
D: -; size: many; J: TRBJ1-2; V: TRBV12-5; CDR3: CASGTDGGKGFDGYTF; DNA: TGTGCTAGTGGTACCGATGGGGGAAAAGGCTTCGATGGCTACACCTTC
D: TRBD1; size: many; J: TRBJ1-5; V: TRBV19; CDR3: CASSNGQGRQPQHF; DNA: TGTGCCAGTAGTAACGGACAGGGAAGACAGCCCCAGCATTTT